This T cell receptor (beta chain) came from a study of shared clonotypes between healthy human individuals. Findings of the study overall: The generation probabilities recorded for non-shared clonotypes fell below those of clonotypes shared by all four donors. In four donors, about 5% of naive CD4 clonotypes appeared in common.

There are 17 residues in the CDR3. Germline lookup yields CDR1 SGHDT and CDR2 YYEEEE. V shed 0 bases and J 2 bases; nucleotides not matched to a gene: 9. This clone was recorded once. The antigen is unknown. Deep was the level at which the assay was run. The data were produced by immunoSEQ multiplex PCR, yet TCRdb's version contains in-frame clones alone and is incomplete. The table has about 1,800,000 clones, approximately 94% seen once. In the naive CD8 group, cells lacked CD45RO and were positively selected for CCR7, so terminally differentiated effector memory CD45RA+ cells were left out. The genes are TRBV5-6 and TRBJ1-2; 8 bases are shared with TRBD1. Material: naive CD8+ T cells sorted from blood. The clonotype originates from a man between 18 and 35 years old in good health. CDR3 DNA: TGTGCCAGCAGCTTGGTGACAGGGGAAAGCAGCAACTATGGCTACACCTTC. Protein sequence: CASSLVTGESSNYGYTF.